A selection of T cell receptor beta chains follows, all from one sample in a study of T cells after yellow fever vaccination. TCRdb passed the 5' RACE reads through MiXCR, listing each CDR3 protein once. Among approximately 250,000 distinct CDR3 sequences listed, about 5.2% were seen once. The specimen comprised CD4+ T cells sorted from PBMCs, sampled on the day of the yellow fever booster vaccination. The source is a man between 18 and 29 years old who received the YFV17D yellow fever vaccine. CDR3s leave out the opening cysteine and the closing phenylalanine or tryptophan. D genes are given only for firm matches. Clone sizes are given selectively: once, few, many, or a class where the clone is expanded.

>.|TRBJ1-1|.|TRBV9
ASSVSGEGSTEAF
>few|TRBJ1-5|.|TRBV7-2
ASSPSRDGTAQPQH
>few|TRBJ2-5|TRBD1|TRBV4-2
ASSQVGQGRETQY
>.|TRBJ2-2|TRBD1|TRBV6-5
ASSYRGTGGGELF
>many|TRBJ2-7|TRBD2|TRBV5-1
ASSGTSGGSYEQY
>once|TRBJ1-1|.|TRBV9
ASSPSVQRPNTEAF
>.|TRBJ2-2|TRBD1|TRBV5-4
ASSRQGPNTGELF
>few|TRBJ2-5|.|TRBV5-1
ASSPGRGGAVETQY
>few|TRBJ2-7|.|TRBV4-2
ASSQPKKGYEQY
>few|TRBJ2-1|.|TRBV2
ASSESSEGSEQF
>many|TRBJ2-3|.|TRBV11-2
ASSPAGWVSTDTQY
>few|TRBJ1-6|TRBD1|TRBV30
ATGQGNSPLH
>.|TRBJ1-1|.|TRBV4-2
ASSQDSSDEAF
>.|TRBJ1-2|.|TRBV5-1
ASSTRTQWDYGYT
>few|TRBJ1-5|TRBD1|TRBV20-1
SARANRGLYSNQPQH
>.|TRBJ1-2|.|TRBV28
ASSSSIYGYT
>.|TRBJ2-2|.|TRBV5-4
ASSAGAPGRFDTGELF
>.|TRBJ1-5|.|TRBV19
ASSVGQYNQPQH
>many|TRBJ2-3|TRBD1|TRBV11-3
ASSLSRRGQGTDTQY
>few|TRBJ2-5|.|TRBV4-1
ASSQALAWETQY
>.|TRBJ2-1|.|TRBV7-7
ASSSDRNNEQF
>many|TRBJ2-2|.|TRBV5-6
ASSLPTGELF
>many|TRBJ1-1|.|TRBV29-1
SVGQTNTEAF
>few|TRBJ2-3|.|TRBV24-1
ATSGSGAAFGTDTQY
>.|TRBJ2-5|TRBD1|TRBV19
ASSIDRAVQTQY
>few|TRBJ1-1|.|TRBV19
ASQTAVNTEAF
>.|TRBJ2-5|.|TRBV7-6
ASSPQSITGGGETQY
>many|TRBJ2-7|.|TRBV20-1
SAPFQGKVGEQY
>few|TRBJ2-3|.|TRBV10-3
EQGDTQY
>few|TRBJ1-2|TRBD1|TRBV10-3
AISGTDRDYGYT
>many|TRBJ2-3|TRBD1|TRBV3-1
ASSQALQGARTDTQY
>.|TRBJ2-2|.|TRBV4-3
ASSQLLPGELF
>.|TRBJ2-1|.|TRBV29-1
SAPLQGHNEQF
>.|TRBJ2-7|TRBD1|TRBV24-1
ATSDLKGQGPPLNEQY
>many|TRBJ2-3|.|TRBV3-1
ASSQDTSRTDTQY
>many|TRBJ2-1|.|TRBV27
ASSLTGGEQF
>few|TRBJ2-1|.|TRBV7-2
ASSLASNSEQF
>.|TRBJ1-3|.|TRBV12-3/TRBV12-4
ASSLAGGLVY
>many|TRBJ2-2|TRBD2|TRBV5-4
ASSPGTSDAGELF
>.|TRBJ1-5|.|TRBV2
ASSYDSQPQH
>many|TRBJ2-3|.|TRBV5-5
ASSLVKSTDTQY
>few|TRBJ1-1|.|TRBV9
ASSVAGDPGVEAF
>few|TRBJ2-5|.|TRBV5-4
ASSLFTGETQY
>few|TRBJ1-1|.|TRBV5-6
ASSPMNTEAF
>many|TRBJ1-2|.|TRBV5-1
ASSLVLQVGYT
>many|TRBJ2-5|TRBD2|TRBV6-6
ASSGLVDRETQY
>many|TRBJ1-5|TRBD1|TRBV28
ASSNDRVIGQPQH
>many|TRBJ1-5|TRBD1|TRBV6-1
ASRTGQGAGQPQH
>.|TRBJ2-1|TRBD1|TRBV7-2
ASAGTEYNEQF